The 15 T cell receptor beta chains below were found in one sample sequenced in a study of vaccination and CD4 T cells after COVID-19. Time point reported: late sampling 161 to 241 days after vaccination in a few convalescent patients. Treatment given: roughly 10-day PBMC culture with coronavirus spike peptide pools or control peptides (ViraFEST assay). These receptors' antigens are unknown. Cultured CD4+ T-cell DNA underwent Oncomine TCR Beta short-read sequencing. TCRdb fed the PCR reads into MiXCR, producing one record per CDR3 protein. The data contain 20,000 to 25,000 distinct CDR3 sequences, around 30% of them singletons. The sample was CD4+ T cells from blood, cultured in vitro, taken about 7 months after SARS-CoV-2 vaccination. The receptors were gathered from a human donor who had recovered from COVID-19.

This rearrangement joins TRBV4-1 to TRBJ2-7, with 14 bases aligning to TRBD2. Per the germline V gene, CDR1 is MGHRA and CDR2 is YSYEKL. V lost 5 bases to trimming and J lost 2 bases; unmatched junction nucleotides: 5. There are 16 residues in the CDR3. The CDR3, as DNA: TGCGCCAGCAGCGGACCGGGACTAGCGGGAGCCTACGAGCAGTACTTC. Its translation: CASSGPGLAGAYEQYF.

The chain couples TRBV7-9 to TRBJ1-5; a weak D match, TRBD1 (6 bases). In germline, CDR1 is SEHNR, CDR2 FQNEAQ (reference sequence). Trimming took off 4 bases at V and 0 bases at J, with 7 bases between the two ends. CDR3 length: 14 amino acids. CDR3 loop: CASSSGDSNQPQHF. As DNA, the CDR3 is TGTGCCAGCAGCTCAGGGGATAGCAATCAGCCCCAGCATTTT.

This sequence joins TRBV19 and TRBJ2-7, with D maybe TRBD1 (5 bases). There are 14 residues in the CDR3. Trimming cost V 6 bases and J 0 bases, with 12 bases left between them. Germline loops: CDR1 LNHDA, CDR2 SQIVND (reference sequence). The CDR3 spells CASRATEISYEQYF. Written as DNA, the CDR3 is TGTGCCAGTAGGGCGACAGAAATCTCCTACGAGCAGTACTTC.

The rearrangement links TRBV20-1 to TRBJ2-5; 10 positions agree with TRBD2. The J segment lost 4 bases and the V segment lost 4 bases, leaving 3 bases of the junction unmatched. In germline, CDR1 is DFQATT, CDR2 SNEGSKA (reference sequence). This CDR3 has 13 residues. Here the CDR3 DNA reads TGCAGTGCTACTAGCGGGAGTTTAGAGACCCAGTACTTC. Its protein is CSATSGSLETQYF.

The chain joins TRBV27 to TRBJ2-4, with D perhaps assigned TRBD1 or TRBD2 (5 bases each). The CDR3 contains 13 residues. Deletions cut 5 bases from V and 5 bases from J, with 10 bases between. Germline loops: CDR1 MNHEY, CDR2 SMNVEV (reference sequence). The CDR3 sequence: CASSRTGQNIQYF. The DNA for the CDR3 is TGTGCCAGCAGTCGCACGGGGCAAAACATTCAGTACTTC.

This clonotype came up a few times. The rearrangement links TRBV7-9 to TRBJ2-7; a possible D gene is TRBD1 (5 bases). V dropped 4 bases and J dropped 1 base, with 11 bases sitting between them. Germline V gene data show CDR1 as SEHNR and CDR2 as FQNEAQ (reference sequence). The CDR3 is 14 amino acids. The CDR3: CASSSTDKSYEQYF. The CDR3 nucleotides are TGTGCCAGCAGCTCGACGGACAAGTCCTACGAGCAGTACTTC.

As concerns this clonotype: A read error may account for a junction end that differs from germline. This chain uses TRBV20-1 with TRBJ1-2; 7 positions agree with TRBD1. CDR1 and CDR2 from the germline V gene are DFQATT and SNEGSKA (reference sequence). The CDR3 sequence is 14 residues long. CDR3 DNA: TGCAGTGCTAGTAGGGACAGAATAAACTATGGCTACGCCTTC. Encoded protein: CSASRDRINYGYAF.

J is TRBJ1-5 and V is TRBV6-2 or TRBV6-3; tentatively, D is TRBD1 (5 bases). From germline, CDR1 is MNHEY and CDR2 SVGEGT. This CDR3 has 15 amino acids. Trimming stripped 6 bases from V and 5 bases from J, with 17 bases between. CDR3 in amino acids: CASSPRQIRHQPQHF. DNA of the CDR3: TGTGCCAGCAGCCCCAGACAGATACGGCATCAGCCCCAGCATTTT.

V usage is TRBV15 and J usage is TRBJ2-2; D not certain. Germline lookup yields CDR1 LNHNV and CDR2 YYDKDF (reference sequence). The CDR3 runs to 16 residues. V gave up 5 bases and J gave up 3 bases, with 16 bases separating them. The CDR3 sequence is CATSRGQPVYTGELFF. The CDR3 coding sequence is TGTGCCACCAGCCGCGGCCAGCCTGTGTACACCGGGGAGCTGTTTTTT. Complete variable domain (other parts from reference TRBV15 and TRBJ2-2): DAMVIQNPRYQVTQFGKPVTLSCSQTLNHNVMYWYQQKSSQAPKLLFHYYDKDFNNEADTPDNFQSRRPNTSFCFLDIRSPGLGDTAMYLCATSRGQPVYTGELFFGEGSRLTVL.

This chain connects TRBV20-1 to TRBJ2-1; 11 nucleotides match TRBD2. V was pared by 5 bases and J by 5 bases, with 8 bases of the junction left unmatched. CDR3 length: 15 amino acids. CDR1 is DFQATT and CDR2 is SNEGSKA in the germline V gene (reference sequence). Here the CDR3 DNA reads TGCAGTGCTGGGGATAGCGGGAGGGTGAACAATGAGCAGTTCTTC. It specifies CSAGDSGRVNNEQFF.

Points on this clonotype: A clone one base away is much larger, so this may be a read error. The V and J genes are TRBV15 and TRBJ1-6; D is possibly TRBD1 (5 bases). V gave up 2 bases and J gave up 3 bases, with 8 bases separating them. This CDR3 comprises 15 residues. Germline V gene data show CDR1 as LNHNV and CDR2 as YYDKDF (reference sequence). The CDR3: CATSRRGGYNSPLHF. The CDR3 DNA is TGTGCCACCAGCAGAAGGGGCGGCTATAATTCACCCCTCCACTTT. Using reference TRBV15 and TRBJ1-6 for the parts outside the CDR3, the full variable domain is DAMVIQNPRYQVTQFGKPVTLSCSQTLNHNVMYWYQQKSSQAPKLLFHYYDKDFNNEADTPDNFQSRRPNTSFCFLDIRSPGLGDTAMYLCATSRRGGYNSPLHFGNGTRLTVT.

This rearrangement joins TRBV29-1 to TRBJ2-1; 11 bases are shared with TRBD2. The V and J ends lost 6 bases and 9 bases, in that order; junction bases with no gene match: 16. This CDR3 has 16 amino acids. Germline lookup yields CDR1 SQVTM and CDR2 ANQGSEA. CDR3 amino acids: CSVRGQLAGDDREQFF. CDR3 bases: TGCAGCGTCAGAGGTCAACTAGCGGGAGATGATCGTGAGCAGTTCTTC.

The V and J genes are TRBV7-3 and TRBJ2-1; a weak D match, TRBD2 (7 bases). The ends were cut back, 5 bases at V and 10 bases at J, with 15 bases in the middle. Germline-derived CDR1 and CDR2 are SGHTA and FQGTGA. The CDR3 spans 13 residues. The CDR3 region is CASSTPEGGEQFF. CDR3 nucleotides: TGTGCCAGCAGCACGCCCGAGGGGGGGGAGCAGTTCTTC.

This chain uses TRBV20-1 with TRBJ2-3; perhaps TRBD2 as D (6 bases). Germline V gene sequence: CDR1 DFQATT, CDR2 SNEGSKA (reference sequence). The CDR3 length is 15 residues. The germline V and J ends were trimmed by 0 bases and 4 bases, with 14 bases remaining between them. The CDR3 region has the DNA TGCAGTGCTAGAGATCACAAGCGGGCTGCAGATACGCAGTATTTT. It is translated as CSARDHKRAADTQYF.

J is TRBJ2-3 and V is TRBV6-5; D unclear. CDR3 size: 14 residues. V was pared by 2 bases and J by 1 base, with 7 bases between. Germline-derived CDR1 and CDR2 are MNHEY and SVGAGI. CDR3 region: CASSYVPGTDTQYF. The CDR3 region has the DNA TGTGCCAGCAGTTACGTTCCGGGCACAGATACGCAGTATTTT.